Listed here are 18 T cell receptor beta chains from one sample, sequenced in a study of cytotoxic CD8 clonotypes in ibrutinib-treated CLL. Profiled with immunoSEQ multiplex PCR; TCRdb holds only in-frame clones, not every one. The sample gives 190,000 or so clones, about 72% of which show up once; under 15% is in the top ten. The sample in question was PBMCs, obtained after 24 months of ibrutinib treatment. Every receptor here comes from a human donor with chronic lymphocytic leukemia.

The rearrangement uses TRBV30 and TRBJ2-1, with D perhaps given as TRBD1 or TRBD2 (5 bases each). Germline-derived CDR1 and CDR2 are GTSNPN and SVGIG (reference sequence). The V and J ends lost 1 base and 10 bases respectively, with 17 bases between them. The CDR3 spans 14 residues. The DNA of the CDR3 is TGTGCCTGGAGTGCCGGACCGGGGCAGCGCGAGCAGTTCTTC. Translating gives CAWSAGPGQREQFF.

This chain connects TRBV13 to TRBJ2-1; 7 nucleotides agree with TRBD2. The CDR3 totals 16 residues. The V and J ends lost 3 bases and 7 bases, in that order; junction bases with no gene match: 12. Germline CDR1 and CDR2: PRHDT and FYEKMQ (reference sequence). As DNA, the CDR3 is TGTGCCAGCAGCTTCACTAAGCGGATGCGGGGGAATGAGCAGTTCTTC. It encodes CASSFTKRMRGNEQFF. The variable domain in full, with the rest retrieved from reference TRBV13 and TRBJ2-1, is AAGVIQSPRHLIKEKRETATLKCYPIPRHDTVYWYQQGPGQDPQFLISFYEKMQSDKGSIPDRFSAQQFSDYHSELNMSSLELGDSALYFCASSFTKRMRGNEQFFGPGTRLTVL.

This clone was seen a few times. This chain uses TRBV12-5 with TRBJ2-1, with TRBD2 identical over 11 bases. The CDR3 has 16 residues. Germline V gene lookup returns CDR1 LGHNT and CDR2 FRNRAP. The V and J ends lost 5 bases and 9 bases, in that order; junction bases with no gene match: 12. The CDR3 nucleotides are TGTGCTAGTGGTCTTACTCATAGCGGGAGGGCCAGTGAGCAGTTCTTC. Its translation is CASGLTHSGRASEQFF.

This clone was recorded once. This chain uses TRBV27 with TRBJ2-7, with 9 bases fitting TRBD1. The length of the CDR3 is 14 residues. J was trimmed by 6 bases and V by 5 bases; bases with no gene match: 8. Germline CDR1 and CDR2: MNHEY and SMNVEV (reference sequence). The CDR3 coding sequence is TGTGCCAGCAGTGTCTCCGGGACAGGGATCGAGCAGTACTTC. Protein: CASSVSGTGIEQYF.

The chain uses TRBV28 and TRBJ1-1; D is perhaps TRBD1 (5 bases). V was pared by 3 bases and J by 5 bases, with 13 bases between. CDR1 is MDHEN and CDR2 is SYDVKM in the germline V gene. The CDR3 spans 14 residues. CDR3 loop: CASSLLQGGTEAFF. For the CDR3, the DNA is TGTGCCAGCAGTTTGCTCCAGGGTGGGACTGAAGCTTTCTTT.

This chain connects TRBV15 to TRBJ2-3, with D unresolved. Trimming pared 0 bases from V and 2 bases from J, leaving 9 bases between. The CDR3 sequence is 15 residues long. The V gene's germline CDR1 is LNHNV and CDR2 YYDKDF (reference sequence). CDR3 coding DNA: TGTGCCACCAGCAGAGATCGACCAAACACAGATACGCAGTATTTT. This sequence encodes CATSRDRPNTDTQYF.

This rearrangement joins TRBV9 to TRBJ1-1; D unresolved. This CDR3 contains 14 residues. Germline CDR1 is SGDLS and CDR2 is YYNGEE. The V and J ends lost 0 bases and 5 bases respectively, with 11 bases between them. The chain's CDR3 is CASSVGVLRTEAFF. The CDR3 nucleotides read TGTGCCAGCAGCGTAGGTGTGCTAAGGACTGAAGCTTTCTTT.

This clone has at least ten counts. The chain carries TRBV30 and TRBJ2-1; 8 positions agree with TRBD2. CDR3 length: 13 amino acids. CDR1 and CDR2 (germline): GTSNPN, SVGIG (reference sequence). The V and J ends lost 3 bases and 9 bases, in that order; junction bases with no gene match: 7. CDR3 amino acids: CAWSLHAGGEQFF. CDR3 nucleotide sequence: TGTGCCTGGAGCCTTCACGCGGGAGGTGAGCAGTTCTTC.

J is TRBJ2-3 and V is TRBV27; 7 bases agree with TRBD2. The CDR3 has 15 residues. Germline V gene lookup returns CDR1 MNHEY and CDR2 SMNVEV (reference sequence). V was pared by 4 bases and J by 0 bases, with 4 bases of the junction left unmatched. CDR3 sequence reads: CASSWFSGSTDTQYF. The CDR3 bases are TGTGCCAGCAGTTGGTTTAGCGGGAGCACAGATACGCAGTATTTT.

In this sample, this clone turned up many times. This chain uses TRBV27 with TRBJ2-3; unclear D gene. The V gene lost 2 bases and the J gene lost 0 bases, with 6 bases spanning the gap. This CDR3 has 14 amino acids. Germline V gives CDR1 MNHEY, CDR2 SMNVEV (reference sequence). CDR3 DNA: TGTGCCAGCAGTTTAGTGGTCAGCACAGATACGCAGTATTTT. Residues: CASSLVVSTDTQYF.

The genes are TRBV5-1 and TRBJ2-1; the match to TRBD2 covers 12 bases. The germline V gene has CDR1 SGHRS and CDR2 YFSETQ. Losses at the gene ends were 4 bases for V and 1 base for J; bases not matched to a gene: 3. The CDR3 totals 16 residues. DNA for the CDR3: TGCGCCAGCAGCACTAGCGGGAGGCCTTCCTACAATGAGCAGTTCTTC. It yields the protein CASSTSGRPSYNEQFF.

With respect to this clone: A junction boundary mismatches the germline segment, possibly from a read error. The CDR3 coding sequence is TGCGCCAGCAGCCAAGATCCAGCGGGTTACAATGAGCAGTTCTTC. Protein: CASSQDPAGYNEQFF. V usage is TRBV5-8 and J usage is TRBJ2-1, with a tentative D call TRBD2 (6 bases). This CDR3 comprises 15 residues. Germline V gene lookup returns CDR1 SGHTS and CDR2 YDEGEE.

This chain connects TRBV2 to TRBJ2-1; 10 positions agree with TRBD2. V shed 5 bases and J 4 bases; nucleotides not matched to a gene: 5. This CDR3 has 15 residues. Looked up from germline, CDR1 is SNHLY and CDR2 is FYNNEI. CDR3 region: CASSPQLAGYNEQFF. CDR3 nucleotide sequence: TGTGCCAGCAGTCCCCAACTAGCGGGGTACAATGAGCAGTTCTTC. The full variable domain, completed using reference TRBV2 and TRBJ2-1, is EPEVTQTPSHQVTQMGQEVILRCVPISNHLYFYWYRQILGQKVEFLVSFYNNEISEKSEIFDDQFSVERPDGSNFTLKIRSTKLEDSAMYFCASSPQLAGYNEQFFGPGTRLTVL.

This sequence joins TRBV19 and TRBJ2-5; D gene unclear. Germline V gene sequence: CDR1 LNHDA, CDR2 SQIVND (reference sequence). Deletions cut 3 bases from V and 5 bases from J, with 10 bases between. This CDR3 is built from 13 residues. For the CDR3, the DNA is TGTGCCAGTAGTATTGGGGATGGGGAGACCCAGTACTTC. It codes for CASSIGDGETQYF.

The rearrangement links TRBV7-2 to TRBJ2-7, with 7 nucleotides matching TRBD1. The CDR3 has 13 amino acids. From germline, CDR1 is SGHTA and CDR2 FQGNSA. J was trimmed by 6 bases and V by 5 bases; bases with no gene match: 7. Here the CDR3 DNA reads TGTGCCAGCAGCCGGGACAGCTTTCGCGAGCAGTACTTC. It encodes CASSRDSFREQYF. The complete variable domain, with remaining parts taken from reference TRBV7-2 and TRBJ2-7, reads GAGVSQSPSNKVTEKGKDVELRCDPISGHTALYWYRQSLGQGLEFLIYFQGNSAPDKSGLPSDRFSAERTGGSVSTLTIQRTQQEDSAVYLCASSRDSFREQYFGPGTRLTVT.

The chain uses TRBV28 and TRBJ2-5; no definite D call. Germline loops: CDR1 MDHEN, CDR2 SYDVKM. Between the trimmed V and J ends, which lost 2 bases and 9 bases, there was a span of 7 bases. The CDR3 is made up of 11 amino acids. In DNA form, the CDR3 reads TGTGCCAGCAGTTTAGGGAACGCCCAGTACTTC. Translating it yields CASSLGNAQYF.

This clone was counted only a few times. The V and J genes are TRBV7-3 and TRBJ1-2; TRBD1 matches at 7 bases. Germline values: CDR1 SGHTA, CDR2 FQGTGA. The CDR3 sequence is 13 residues long. V was pared by 4 bases and J by 8 bases, with 7 bases of the junction left unmatched. CDR3 loop: CASSSTDRAGYTF. DNA of the CDR3: TGTGCCAGCAGCTCCACCGACAGGGCCGGCTACACCTTC. Full variable domain (missing parts from reference TRBV7-3 and TRBJ1-2): GAGVSQTPSNKVTEKGKYVELRCDPISGHTALYWYRQSLGQGPEFLIYFQGTGAADDSGLPNDRFFAVRPEGSVSTLKIQRTERGDSAVYLCASSSTDRAGYTFGSGTRLTVV.

The chain recombines TRBV28 with TRBJ2-4; 16 nucleotides align to TRBD2. The V and J ends lost 5 bases and 1 base, in that order; junction bases with no gene match: 8. The CDR3 length is 19 residues. Germline-derived CDR1 and CDR2 are MDHEN and SYDVKM. The CDR3 spells CASSIPPGLAGGAKNIQYF. The CDR3 nucleotides read TGTGCCAGCAGTATACCCCCGGGACTAGCGGGAGGGGCCAAAAACATTCAGTACTTC. Complete variable domain (other parts from reference TRBV28 and TRBJ2-4): DVKVTQSSRYLVKRTGEKVFLECVQDMDHENMFWYRQDPGLGLRLIYFSYDVKMKEKGDIPEGYSVSREKKERFSLILESASTNQTSMYLCASSIPPGLAGGAKNIQYFGAGTRLSVL.